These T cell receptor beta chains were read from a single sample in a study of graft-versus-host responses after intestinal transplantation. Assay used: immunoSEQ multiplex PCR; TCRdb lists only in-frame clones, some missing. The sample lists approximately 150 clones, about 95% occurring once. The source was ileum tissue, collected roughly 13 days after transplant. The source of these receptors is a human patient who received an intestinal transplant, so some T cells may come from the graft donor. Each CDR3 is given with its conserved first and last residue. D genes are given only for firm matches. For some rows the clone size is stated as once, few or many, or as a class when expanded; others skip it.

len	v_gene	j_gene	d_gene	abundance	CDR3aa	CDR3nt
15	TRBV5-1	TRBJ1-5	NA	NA	CASSPDGLSNQPQHF	TGCGCCAGCAGTCCGGACGGACTCAGCAATCAGCCCCAGCATTTT
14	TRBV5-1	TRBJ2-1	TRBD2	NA	CASSFLAANNEQFF	TGCGCCAGCAGCTTTCTAGCGGCGAACAATGAGCAGTTCTTC
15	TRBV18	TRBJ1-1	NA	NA	CASSPPEGGNTEAFF	TGTGCCAGCTCACCCCCAGAAGGAGGGAACACTGAAGCTTTCTTT
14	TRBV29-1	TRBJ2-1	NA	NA	CSVDPRGSYNEQFF	TGCAGCGTTGATCCTCGGGGATCCTACAATGAGCAGTTCTTC
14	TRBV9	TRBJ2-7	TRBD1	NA	CASSPWDRNTKQYF	TGTGCCAGCAGCCCCTGGGACAGGAACACCAAGCAGTACTTC
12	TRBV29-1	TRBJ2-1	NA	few	CSLGPSYNEQFF	TGCAGCCTTGGGCCCTCCTACAATGAGCAGTTCTTC
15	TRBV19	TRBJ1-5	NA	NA	CASTMGGGINQPQHF	TGTGCCAGTACCATGGGGGGGGGAATCAATCAGCCCCAGCATTTT
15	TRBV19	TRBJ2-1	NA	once	CASTPTVSLANEQFF	TGTGCCAGTACTCCCACGGTTTCCCTTGCCAATGAGCAGTTCTTC
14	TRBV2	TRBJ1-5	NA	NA	CASTAGDSNQPQHF	TGTGCCAGCACGGCAGGGGATAGCAATCAGCCCCAGCATTTT
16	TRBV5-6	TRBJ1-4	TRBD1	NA	CASSIRQGPANEKLFF	TGTGCCAGCAGCATTAGACAGGGCCCCGCTAATGAAAAACTGTTTTTT
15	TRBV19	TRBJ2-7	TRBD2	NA	CASSTRSGGRDEQYF	TGTGCCAGTAGTACTCGTAGCGGGGGGCGGGACGAGCAGTACTTC
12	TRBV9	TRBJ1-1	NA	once	CASSSMNTEAFF	TGTGCCAGCAGCTCCATGAACACTGAAGCTTTCTTT
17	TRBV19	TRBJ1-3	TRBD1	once	CASSSSGTGSSGNTIYF	TGTGCCAGTAGTAGTTCCGGGACAGGGAGCTCTGGAAACACCATATATTTT
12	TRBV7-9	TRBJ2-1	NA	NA	CASSLTVNEQFF	TGTGCCAGCAGCTTAACGGTCAATGAGCAGTTCTTC
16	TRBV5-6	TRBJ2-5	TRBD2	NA	CASSLGERGGVETQYF	TGTGCCAGCAGCTTGGGCGAGCGGGGGGGCGTAGAGACCCAGTACTTC
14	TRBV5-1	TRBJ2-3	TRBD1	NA	CASSVTGSTDTQYF	TGCGCCAGCAGCGTGACAGGGAGCACAGATACGCAGTATTTT
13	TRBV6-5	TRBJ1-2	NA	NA	CASSYSRYYGYTF	TGTGCCAGCAGTTACTCGCGGTACTATGGCTACACCTTC
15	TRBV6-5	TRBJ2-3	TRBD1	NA	CASSLTGDEGDTQYF	TGTGCCAGCAGCCTGACAGGGGATGAGGGAGATACGCAGTATTTT
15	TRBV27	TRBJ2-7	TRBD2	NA	CASSSSSGGLDEQYF	TGTGCCAGCAGTTCTTCTAGCGGGGGGTTGGACGAGCAGTACTTC
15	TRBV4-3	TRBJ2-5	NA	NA	CASSQDWDAGGTQYF	TGCGCCAGCAGCCAAGACTGGGACGCCGGGGGGACCCAGTACTTC
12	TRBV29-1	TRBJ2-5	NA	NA	CSVAGNQETQYF	TGCAGCGTTGCAGGGAACCAAGAGACCCAGTACTTC
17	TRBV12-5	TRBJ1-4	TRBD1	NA	CASGLDSGRDRGEKLFF	TGTGCTAGTGGTTTGGATTCAGGCCGGGACAGGGGTGAAAAACTGTTTTTT
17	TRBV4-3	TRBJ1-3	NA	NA	CASSQDRAGPVGNTIYF	TGCGCCAGCAGCCAAGATCGGGCGGGACCGGTAGGAAACACCATATATTTT
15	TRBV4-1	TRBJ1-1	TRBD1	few	CASSQPTGENTEAFF	TGCGCCAGCAGCCAACCGACAGGGGAGAACACTGAAGCTTTCTTT
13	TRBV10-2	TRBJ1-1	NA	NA	CATQTGGNTEAFF	TGCGCCACTCAGACAGGAGGGAACACTGAAGCTTTCTTT
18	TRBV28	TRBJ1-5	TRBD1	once	CASSFPGQGSLGNQPQHF	TGTGCCAGCAGTTTTCCGGGACAGGGAAGTTTGGGCAATCAGCCCCAGCATTTT
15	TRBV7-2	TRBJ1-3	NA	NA	CASSLGWGGGNTIYF	TGTGCCAGCAGCTTAGGATGGGGAGGTGGAAACACCATATATTTT
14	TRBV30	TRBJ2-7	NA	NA	CAWIRPGQSYEQYF	TGTGCCTGGATCCGGCCGGGACAATCCTACGAGCAGTACTTC
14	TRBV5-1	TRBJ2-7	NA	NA	CASSLLTDRYEQYF	TGCGCCAGCAGCTTGTTGACCGACAGGTACGAGCAGTACTTC
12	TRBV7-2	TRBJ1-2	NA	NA	CASSTGVYGYTF	TGTGCCAGCAGTACAGGTGTTTATGGCTACACCTTC
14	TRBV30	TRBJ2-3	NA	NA	CAWSVVGSTDTQYF	TGTGCCTGGAGTGTAGTCGGGAGCACAGATACGCAGTATTTT
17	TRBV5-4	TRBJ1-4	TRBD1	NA	CASRYFDRASTNEKLFF	TGTGCCAGCAGATACTTTGACAGGGCGTCAACTAATGAAAAACTGTTTTTT
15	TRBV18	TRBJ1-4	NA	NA	CASSPSRPFDEKLFF	TGTGCCAGCTCACCCTCTCGTCCGTTTGATGAAAAACTGTTTTTT
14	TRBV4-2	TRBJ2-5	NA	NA	CASSQDPLVGTQYF	TGTGCCAGCAGCCAAGATCCACTAGTTGGGACCCAGTACTTC
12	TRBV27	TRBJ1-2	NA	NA	CASSHDSYGYTF	TGTGCCAGCAGCCACGACAGCTATGGCTACACCTTC
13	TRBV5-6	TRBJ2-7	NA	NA	CATQTRNSYEQYF	TGTGCCACCCAGACTCGAAACTCCTACGAGCAGTACTTC
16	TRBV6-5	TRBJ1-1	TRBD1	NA	CASSSWGQARGTEAFF	TGTGCCAGCAGTTCCTGGGGACAGGCCAGGGGCACTGAAGCTTTCTTT
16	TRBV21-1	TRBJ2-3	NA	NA	CASSKALQGKTDTQYF	TGTGCCAGCAGCAAGGCTTTACAGGGGAAGACAGATACGCAGTATTTT
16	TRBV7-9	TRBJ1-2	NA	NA	CASSYGIGQPLSGYTF	TGTGCCAGCAGCTATGGAATTGGACAGCCCCTCTCTGGCTACACCTTC
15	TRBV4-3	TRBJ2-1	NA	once	CASSPIYSSYNEQFF	TGCGCCAGCAGCCCAATCTATAGCTCCTACAATGAGCAGTTCTTC
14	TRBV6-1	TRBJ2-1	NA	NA	CASSQGPHLDEQFF	TGTGCCAGCAGTCAGGGGCCTCACTTGGATGAGCAGTTCTTC
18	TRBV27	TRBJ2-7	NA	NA	CASSLRGGAGLSSYEQYF	TGTGCCAGCAGTTTAAGGGGGGGAGCTGGTTTGAGCTCCTACGAGCAGTACTTC
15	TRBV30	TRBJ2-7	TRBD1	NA	CAWSVPHTGAYEQYF	TGTGCCTGGAGTGTACCCCATACAGGGGCCTACGAGCAGTACTTC
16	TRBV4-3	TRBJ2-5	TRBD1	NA	CASSQEYDRAWETQYF	TGCGCCAGCAGCCAAGAATACGACAGGGCGTGGGAGACCCAGTACTTC
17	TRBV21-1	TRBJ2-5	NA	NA	CASSTSTAREAGETQYF	TGTGCCAGCAGCACCTCGACAGCTAGAGAGGCAGGGGAGACCCAGTACTTC
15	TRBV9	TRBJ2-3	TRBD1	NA	CASSASGTERDTQYF	TGTGCCAGCAGCGCATCCGGGACAGAGAGAGATACGCAGTATTTT
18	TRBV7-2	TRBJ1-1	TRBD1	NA	CASSLRRDSRAMNTEAFF	TGTGCCAGCAGCTTAAGAAGGGACAGCCGGGCCATGAACACTGAAGCTTTCTTT
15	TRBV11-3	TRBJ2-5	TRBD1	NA	CASSLWTGGSETQYF	TGTGCCAGCAGCTTGTGGACAGGGGGTTCAGAGACCCAGTACTTC
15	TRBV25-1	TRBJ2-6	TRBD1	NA	CASSGQGSGANVLTF	TGTGCCAGCAGTGGACAGGGGTCTGGGGCCAACGTCCTGACTTTC
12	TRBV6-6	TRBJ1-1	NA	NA	CASSYIDTEAFF	TGTGCCAGCAGTTACATAGACACTGAAGCTTTCTTT